The 31 T cell receptor beta chains below all came from one sample that was sequenced in a study of patients and donors after allogeneic stem cell transplantation. MiXCR, applied by TCRdb to the RT-PCR reads, yields one record per CDR3 protein. The sample holds 390,000 or so distinct CDR3 sequences, 16% seen once. The specimen sequenced was blood, either unsorted or a sorted T cell fraction (not recorded which). These receptors were collected from a human donor who was either an allogeneic HSCT recipient or a stem cell or donor lymphocyte infusion donor (not recorded which). It is not recorded whose cells these are; they may come from a transplant donor.

The chain recombines TRBV6-1 with TRBJ2-3, with 13 bases fitting TRBD2. CDR1 and CDR2 (germline): MNHNS, SASEGT. Trimming cost V 10 bases and J 6 bases; bases outside gene matches: 10. The CDR3 consists of 15 residues. The CDR3 nucleotides are TGTGCCACCAGACGACTAGCGGGGGGTGCGGATACGCAGTATTTT. Translated, it gives CATRRLAGGADTQYF.

The rearrangement joins TRBV7-9 to TRBJ1-1; D is ambiguous. Germline CDR1 reads SEHNR; CDR2 reads FQNEAQ (reference sequence). The CDR3 length is 17 residues. Trimming shortened V by 5 bases and J by 6 bases, and 25 bases separated the two germline ends. The CDR3: CASSPLSLRTSEAEAFF. The CDR3 DNA follows: TGTGCCAGCAGCCCTCTATCTTTACGGACCTCAGAGGCTGAAGCTTTCTTT.

DNA for the CDR3: TGTGCCAGCAGACGCCTCAGCGCGGGGGAGACTGAAGCTTTCTTT. This codes for CASRRLSAGETEAFF. The chain is built from TRBV6-1 and TRBJ1-1; a possible D gene is TRBD1 (5 bases). Trimming removed 6 bases from V and 5 bases from J, with 19 bases in between. Germline lookup yields CDR1 MNHNS and CDR2 SASEGT. The CDR3 consists of 15 residues.

The rearrangement joins TRBV20-1 to TRBJ2-7; the match to TRBD1 covers 11 bases. V trimming: 5 bases; J trimming: 7 bases; junction bases outside the gene matches: 10. CDR3 length: 14 residues. Germline CDR1 and CDR2: DFQATT and SNEGSKA (reference sequence). The DNA of the CDR3 is TGCAGTGCTCATATCGGGACAGGGGGATGGGAGCAGTACTTC. Residues: CSAHIGTGGWEQYF.

This clonotype was picked up many times. The chain carries TRBV12-3 or TRBV12-4 and TRBJ1-1; D gene unclear. V dropped 6 bases and J dropped 2 bases, with 10 bases sitting between them. This CDR3 spans 13 amino acids. In DNA form, the CDR3 reads TGTGCCAGCAGCTCGACTCCCAACACTGAAGCTTTCTTT. The encoded protein is CASSSTPNTEAFF.

This chain connects TRBV5-1 to TRBJ2-3; 7 nucleotides agree with TRBD2. This CDR3 has 14 residues. Germline lookup yields CDR1 SGHRS and CDR2 YFSETQ. Trimming at V came to 5 bases and at J to 2 bases, leaving 5 bases not matched to a gene. CDR3 sequence reads: CASSAGDSTDTQYF. CDR3 coding DNA: TGCGCCAGCAGTGCGGGAGACTCCACAGATACGCAGTATTTT.

The chain uses TRBV18 and TRBJ2-3; 8 nucleotides agree with TRBD2. This CDR3 has 16 residues. J was trimmed by 0 bases and V by 1 base; bases with no gene match: 3. Germline CDR1 reads KGHSH; CDR2 reads LQKENI. CDR3 in amino acids: CASSPQLADSTDTQYF. The CDR3 nucleotides read TGTGCCAGCTCACCACAACTAGCGGATAGCACAGATACGCAGTATTTT.

This clonotype was counted a few times. The V gene is TRBV7-6, the J gene TRBJ1-3; D is undetermined. Germline V gene sequence: CDR1 SGHVS, CDR2 FNYEAQ. Trimming shortened V by 5 bases and J by 1 base, and 18 bases separated the two germline ends. This CDR3 contains 17 residues. The CDR3 protein is CASSPRLGRASGNTIYF. In DNA form, the CDR3 reads TGTGCCAGCAGCCCCCGACTAGGGAGGGCGTCTGGAAACACCATATATTTT.

This clonotype was seen many times. The chain is built from TRBV12-3 or TRBV12-4 and TRBJ2-7, with 8 bases identical to TRBD1. Germline trimming cut 1 base from V and 5 bases from J; bases unmatched to any gene: 4. The CDR3 runs to 14 residues. The CDR3 spells CASSLGTGYHEQYF. CDR3 in DNA: TGTGCCAGCAGTTTAGGGACAGGGTACCACGAGCAGTACTTC.

Only a few counts were recorded for this clonotype. V usage is TRBV5-5 and J usage is TRBJ1-3, with D perhaps TRBD1 (5 bases). This CDR3 comprises 15 residues. Trimming shortened V by 4 bases and J by 2 bases, and 13 bases separated the two germline ends. Germline CDR1 reads SGHKS; CDR2 reads YYEKEE (reference sequence). The CDR3 reads CASSLREPPGNTIYF. The DNA for the CDR3 is TGTGCCAGCAGCCTCAGGGAACCCCCTGGAAACACCATATATTTT.

At least ten counts were recorded for this clonotype. The J gene is TRBJ2-6, the V gene TRBV3-1; the D is unclear. Germline values: CDR1 LGHDT, CDR2 YNNKEL (reference sequence). V was trimmed by 1 base and J by 1 base, leaving 2 bases between them. The CDR3 extends over 14 amino acids. CDR3 sequence reads: CASSQVSGANVLTF. Here the CDR3 DNA reads TGTGCCAGCAGCCAAGTTTCTGGGGCCAACGTCCTGACTTTC.

This clonotype was found a few times. The chain links TRBV7-9 to TRBJ1-1; D remains ambiguous. This CDR3 contains 13 residues. Germline CDR1 SEHNR, CDR2 FQNEAQ (reference sequence). Trimming pared 3 bases from V and 5 bases from J, leaving 10 bases between. The CDR3 reads CASSFGEGTEAFF. For the CDR3, the DNA is TGTGCCAGCAGCTTCGGGGAAGGTACTGAAGCTTTCTTT.

The chain recombines TRBV3-1 with TRBJ1-5; D not certain. Germline assignment: CDR1 LGHDT and CDR2 YNNKEL (reference sequence). The V end was cut by 0 bases, the J end by 7 bases, with 7 bases between. CDR3 length: 13 residues. The CDR3 protein is CASSQDLKQPQHF. As DNA, the CDR3 is TGTGCCAGCAGCCAAGATTTAAAACAGCCCCAGCATTTT.

This clonotype was observed at least ten times. The chain is built from TRBV12-3 or TRBV12-4 and TRBJ2-1, with 7 bases that match TRBD2. The CDR3 has 17 amino acids. Germline trimming cut 8 bases from V and 5 bases from J; bases unmatched to any gene: 18. CDR3 sequence: CASVKSNRDYRNNEQFF. In DNA form, the CDR3 reads TGTGCCAGCGTAAAAAGCAACCGGGACTACCGTAACAATGAGCAGTTCTTC.

The chain links TRBV29-1 to TRBJ1-5, with 7 nucleotides matching TRBD1. CDR1 SQVTM and CDR2 ANQGSEA come from the germline V gene. The CDR3 has 14 residues. J gave up 0 bases and V 6 bases, and 5 bases lay outside the gene matches. CDR3: CSVGDSYSNQPQHF. The CDR3 bases are TGCAGCGTAGGGGACAGTTATAGCAATCAGCCCCAGCATTTT.

V and J are TRBV6-1 and TRBJ2-1; 7 nucleotides line up with TRBD1. CDR1 and CDR2 from the germline V gene are MNHNS and SASEGT. CDR3 length equals 15 residues. The V segment lost 6 bases and the J segment 0 bases; nucleotides outside the gene matches: 5. The CDR3 is CASSPRTGSYNEQFF. The CDR3 DNA follows: TGTGCCAGCAGCCCGCGGACAGGCTCCTACAATGAGCAGTTCTTC.

There are many counts of this clonotype. The chain is built from TRBV6-5 and TRBJ1-1, with D uncertain. The CDR3 sequence is 15 residues long. The germline gives CDR1 MNHEY, CDR2 SVGAGI. Trimming took 0 bases from V and 4 from J, leaving 12 bases between them. DNA for the CDR3: TGTGCCAGCAGTTACTCGAACAGCGCGACCACTGAAGCTTTCTTT. Protein product: CASSYSNSATTEAFF.

This rearrangement joins TRBV12-3 or TRBV12-4 to TRBJ1-4, with D perhaps matching TRBD1 (5 bases). Trimming shortened V by 1 base and J by 10 bases, and 13 bases separated the two germline ends. CDR3 length equals 14 residues. CDR3 protein: CASSLEGLLGKLFF. CDR3 bases: TGTGCCAGCAGTTTAGAGGGGCTCCTCGGAAAACTGTTTTTT.

The gene calls are TRBV6-1 and TRBJ1-6; D not certain. The V end was cut by 2 bases, the J end by 3 bases, with 8 bases between. The CDR3 extends over 15 amino acids. From germline, CDR1 is MNHNS and CDR2 SASEGT. The chain's CDR3 is CASSERVVYNSPLHF. The DNA of the CDR3 is TGTGCCAGCAGTGAAAGGGTGGTCTATAATTCACCCCTCCACTTT.

The chain uses TRBV15 and TRBJ2-5; D not resolved. CDR1 and CDR2 (germline): LNHNV, YYDKDF (reference sequence). V was shortened by 1 base and J by 4 bases, with 7 bases between the two germline ends. CDR3 length: 13 amino acids. This CDR3 is CATSRGTLETQYF. The CDR3 nucleotides read TGTGCCACCAGCAGAGGGACGCTAGAGACCCAGTACTTC.

This chain connects TRBV20-1 to TRBJ1-4; the D is unclear. Germline CDR1 and CDR2: DFQATT and SNEGSKA (reference sequence). Deletions cut 0 bases from V and 8 bases from J, with 10 bases between. CDR3 size: 13 residues. CDR3 coding DNA: TGCAGTGCTAGAGAGAACGGTCGGGAAAAACTGTTTTTT. It encodes CSARENGREKLFF.

The chain links TRBV6-1 to TRBJ1-1, with 8 bases that match TRBD1. V was pared by 6 bases and J by 4 bases, with 10 bases of the junction left unmatched. CDR1 MNHNS and CDR2 SASEGT come from the germline V gene. The CDR3 covers 15 residues. This CDR3 reads CASSGQGEWSTEAFF. CDR3 coding DNA: TGTGCCAGCAGCGGACAGGGCGAATGGAGCACTGAAGCTTTCTTT.

The chain is built from TRBV28 and TRBJ2-7; a weak D match, TRBD1 (6 bases). Between the trimmed V and J ends, which lost 5 bases and 6 bases, there was a span of 8 bases. The germline V gene has CDR1 MDHEN and CDR2 SYDVKM. CDR3 length: 11 residues. CDR3 nucleotides: TGTGCCAGCAGTAAGGGGGTCGAGCAGTACTTC. As protein: CASSKGVEQYF. Using reference TRBV28 and TRBJ2-7 for the parts outside the CDR3, the full variable domain is DVKVTQSSRYLVKRTGEKVFLECVQDMDHENMFWYRQDPGLGLRLIYFSYDVKMKEKGDIPEGYSVSREKKERFSLILESASTNQTSMYLCASSKGVEQYFGPGTRLTVT.

DNA of the CDR3: TGTGCCAGCAGCTTAGGACCGGGTCAAGCGAACACCGGGGAGCTGTTTTTT. Its protein product is CASSLGPGQANTGELFF. The rearrangement links TRBV7-3 to TRBJ2-2, with D uncertain. The CDR3 has 17 amino acids. Germline values: CDR1 SGHTA, CDR2 FQGTGA. Trimming pared 2 bases from V and 0 bases from J, leaving 13 bases between.

The rearrangement uses TRBV30 and TRBJ1-1, with TRBD1 as a possible D gene (5 bases). CDR1 is GTSNPN, CDR2 SVGIG, per germline (reference sequence). The CDR3 sequence is 15 residues long. Trimming removed 0 bases at V and 4 bases at J, with 15 bases between. CDR3 nucleotides: TGTGCCTGGAGTGTAGGTCCCGTTGGGGGCACTGAAGCTTTCTTT. Amino acids: CAWSVGPVGGTEAFF.

The V call is TRBV6-1, the J call TRBJ1-3, with 11 bases lining up with TRBD1. CDR3 size: 16 residues. V was clipped by 6 bases and J by 2 bases; unmatched bases: 6. Germline values: CDR1 MNHNS, CDR2 SASEGT. CDR3: CASSHGQGATGNTIYF. CDR3 bases: TGTGCCAGCAGCCACGGACAGGGGGCTACTGGAAACACCATATATTTT.

The gene calls are TRBV5-6 and TRBJ2-7; 8 positions match TRBD1. There are 15 residues in the CDR3. From germline, CDR1 is SGHDT and CDR2 YYEEEE. Losses at the gene ends were 6 bases for V and 6 bases for J; bases not matched to a gene: 14. The DNA for the CDR3 is TGTGCCAGCACCCGGGGGCAGGGGGCTGTCGGCGAGCAGTACTTC. Translating it yields CASTRGQGAVGEQYF.

The gene calls are TRBV6-4 and TRBJ1-6; TRBD1 matches 8 bases. V was pared by 3 bases and J by 9 bases, with 1 base of the junction left unmatched. Per the germline V gene, CDR1 is MRHNA and CDR2 is SNTAGT. This CDR3 is 13 amino acids long. CDR3 DNA: TGTGCCAGCAGTGAGACAGGGGTTTCACCCCTCCACTTT. The encoded protein is CASSETGVSPLHF.

The chain joins TRBV3-1 to TRBJ2-3; 12 positions match TRBD2. CDR3 size: 16 residues. With V trimmed by 6 bases and J by 6 bases, 10 bases remained unmatched. Germline V lookup: CDR1 LGHDT, CDR2 YNNKEL (reference sequence). The CDR3: CASSPRTSGAADTQYF. In nucleotides, the CDR3 is TGTGCCAGCAGTCCGCGGACTAGCGGGGCGGCGGATACGCAGTATTTT.

The rearrangement links TRBV3-1 to TRBJ2-1; D not resolved. This CDR3 comprises 13 residues. The germline V and J ends were trimmed by 1 base and 10 bases, with 11 bases remaining between them. Germline-derived CDR1 and CDR2 are LGHDT and YNNKEL (reference sequence). CDR3 nucleotides: TGTGCCAGCAGCCAAGGACTTCAGGAGGAGCAGTTCTTC. Translation: CASSQGLQEEQFF.

The sample holds a few counts of this clonotype. This sequence joins TRBV12-3 or TRBV12-4 and TRBJ2-3; D may correspond to TRBD1 or TRBD2 (6 bases each). With 2 bases removed from V and 1 base from J, the gap between germline ends came to 10 bases. The CDR3 covers 15 residues. Written as DNA, the CDR3 is TGTGCCAGCAGTTTAAGAGGGGGGCGCACAGATACGCAGTATTTT. Its protein product is CASSLRGGRTDTQYF.